The present T cell receptor (beta chain) was sequenced within a study of OX40 agonist ivuxolimab in advanced cancers. Overall study context: Hepatocellular carcinoma, melanoma, renal cell or head and neck cancer was diagnosed in the dose-escalation patients.

Sequencing was performed with immunoSEQ multiplex PCR; in TCRdb, only in-frame clones are kept and a portion is missing. The sample shows about 46,000 clones, 70% to 90% of them seen only once. V lost 1 base, J lost 0 bases, and 13 bases lay in between. Looked up from germline, CDR1 is SGHDT and CDR2 is YYEEEE. The CDR3 is 16 amino acids. This clone was observed a handful of times. This clonotype was sampled from an adult with an advanced solid tumor such as melanoma, head and neck, liver or kidney cancer. V usage is TRBV5-6 and J usage is TRBJ2-5; D perhaps matches TRBD1 (6 bases). The input for sequencing was CD4+ or CD8+ T cells sorted from blood, taken in a trial of the OX40 agonist ivuxolimab. The CDR3 sequence is CASSLRRGEYQETQYF. The CDR3 DNA sequence: TGTGCCAGCAGCTTGCGCAGGGGCGAGTACCAAGAGACCCAGTACTTC.